Included here is one T cell receptor (beta chain) sequence, with context. The sample originates from a study of blood T cell repertoires in COVID-19. Study details: Acute-phase and convalescent COVID-19 samples originated in the United States, Italy and Spain.

Unmatched junction bases numbered 6, after V lost 4 bases and J lost 0 bases. The CDR3 covers 16 residues. Germline values: CDR1 LGHDT, CDR2 YNNKEL (reference sequence). Sequencing used immunoSEQ multiplex PCR; TCRdb keeps in-frame clones, though not all of them. The sample has around 430,000 clones; about 83% are singletons. The sample consisted of PBMCs or T cells enriched from blood (not recorded which). The chain is built from TRBV3-1 (or the pseudogene TRBV3-2) and TRBJ1-3; TRBD1 aligns across 7 bases. This TCR was sampled from a woman between 50 and 59 years old who had recovered from COVID-19. This chain's CDR3 is CASSPRDRGSGNTIYF. As DNA, the CDR3 is TGTGCCAGCAGCCCGAGGGACAGAGGCTCTGGAAACACCATATATTTT.